The rows below give T cell receptor beta chains drawn from one sample of a study of T cell repertoires in cytomegalovirus infection. TCRdb re-called the reads with MiXCR, one entry per CDR3 protein. This table has roughly 570,000 distinct CDR3 sequences, 40% appearing once. Antigens for these TCRs are unknown. Sequenced here: cultured PBMCs, sampled from culture after CMV antigen stimulation. These receptors were collected from a human donor in good health (CMV status not recorded). Some clones in this sample may be carry-over from other donors' samples. Each CDR3 is given with its conserved first and last residue. D genes are given only for firm matches. Clone size, where shown, is once, few, many, or a class for clones that have expanded.

v_gene: TRBV5-1; abundance: .; j_gene: TRBJ2-7; d_gene: TRBD2; CDR3aa: CASSGIAGRYEQYF; CDR3nt: TGCGCCAGCAGCGGGATAGCGGGCAGGTACGAGCAGTACTTC
v_gene: TRBV15; abundance: .; j_gene: TRBJ2-5; d_gene: TRBD2; CDR3aa: CATSRDSGDYNETQYF; CDR3nt: TGTGCCACCAGCAGAGATAGCGGGGACTACAATGAGACCCAGTACTTC
v_gene: TRBV12-3/TRBV12-4; abundance: few; j_gene: TRBJ1-1; d_gene: .; CDR3aa: CASSSSYTRFWGLGTEAFF; CDR3nt: TGTGCCAGCAGTTCCTCCTACACCAGGTTTTGGGGCTTGGGGACTGAAGCTTTCTTT
v_gene: TRBV5-1; abundance: .; j_gene: TRBJ1-1; d_gene: TRBD1; CDR3aa: CASSPTGDGTEAFF; CDR3nt: TGCGCCAGCAGCCCCACAGGGGACGGAACTGAAGCTTTCTTT
v_gene: TRBV12-3/TRBV12-4; abundance: few; j_gene: TRBJ1-5; d_gene: TRBD1; CDR3aa: CASSLEATGGNQPQHF; CDR3nt: TGTGCCAGCAGTTTAGAGGCAACAGGGGGCAATCAGCCCCAGCATTTT
v_gene: TRBV4-1; abundance: .; j_gene: TRBJ2-7; d_gene: .; CDR3aa: CASSQNEGAYEQYF; CDR3nt: TGCGCCAGCAGCCAAAACGAGGGGGCCTACGAGCAGTACTTC
v_gene: TRBV19; abundance: .; j_gene: TRBJ2-1; d_gene: TRBD2; CDR3aa: CASSPPPGLASEQFF; CDR3nt: TGTGCCAGTAGTCCCCCCCCGGGACTAGCTAGTGAGCAGTTCTTC
v_gene: TRBV24-1; abundance: .; j_gene: TRBJ2-1; d_gene: .; CDR3aa: CATSDPSPPGHNEQFF; CDR3nt: TGTGCCACCAGTGACCCGTCCCCCCCTGGCCACAATGAGCAGTTCTTC
v_gene: TRBV7-2; abundance: .; j_gene: TRBJ2-3; d_gene: TRBD2; CDR3aa: CASSLTRTSAVGRYF; CDR3nt: TGTGCCAGCAGCTTAACTCGGACTAGCGCAGTGGGTCGGTATTTT
v_gene: TRBV6-1; abundance: few; j_gene: TRBJ2-7; d_gene: .; CDR3aa: CASFRGTPYYEQYF; CDR3nt: TGTGCCAGCTTTCGGGGGACACCTTACTACGAGCAGTACTTC
v_gene: TRBV12-3/TRBV12-4; abundance: once; j_gene: TRBJ2-1; d_gene: .; CDR3aa: CASTQVDFPSRTEQFF; CDR3nt: TGTGCCAGCACCCAAGTTGACTTCCCGTCCCGTACGGAGCAGTTCTTC
v_gene: TRBV4-3; abundance: .; j_gene: TRBJ2-2; d_gene: TRBD2; CDR3aa: CASSHASGSGTGELFF; CDR3nt: TGCGCCAGCAGCCACGCTAGCGGGAGCGGGACCGGGGAGCTGTTTTTT
v_gene: TRBV7-9; abundance: .; j_gene: TRBJ2-7; d_gene: .; CDR3aa: CASSPPEPYGQYF; CDR3nt: TGTGCCAGCAGCCCGCCCGAGCCTTACGGGCAGTACTTC
v_gene: TRBV29-1; abundance: .; j_gene: TRBJ2-7; d_gene: .; CDR3aa: CSVVAEEQYF; CDR3nt: TGCAGCGTTGTAGCGGAAGAGCAGTACTTC
v_gene: TRBV7-2; abundance: .; j_gene: TRBJ1-2; d_gene: .; CDR3aa: CASSLEGTGGHYGYTF; CDR3nt: TGTGCCAGCAGCTTAGAAGGAACAGGAGGTCACTATGGCTACACCTTC
v_gene: TRBV5-4; abundance: .; j_gene: TRBJ1-2; d_gene: .; CDR3aa: CASSLEQGRDGYTF; CDR3nt: TGTGCCAGCAGCTTGGAACAGGGAAGAGATGGCTACACCTTC
v_gene: TRBV7-9; abundance: few; j_gene: TRBJ1-2; d_gene: .; CDR3aa: CASRPVMGYTF; CDR3nt: TGTGCCAGCAGGCCTGTTATGGGCTACACCTTC
v_gene: TRBV7-2; abundance: few; j_gene: TRBJ2-1; d_gene: TRBD2; CDR3aa: CASSLTRAGANEQFF; CDR3nt: TGTGCCAGCAGCTTGACTCGAGCGGGGGCTAATGAGCAGTTCTTC
v_gene: TRBV5-1; abundance: .; j_gene: TRBJ2-1; d_gene: .; CDR3aa: CASSGAQTYNEQFF; CDR3nt: TGCGCCAGCAGCGGGGCTCAAACCTACAATGAGCAGTTCTTC
v_gene: TRBV7-2; abundance: few; j_gene: TRBJ1-1; d_gene: TRBD1; CDR3aa: CASSPTGVGYTEAFF; CDR3nt: TGTGCCAGCAGCCCAACAGGGGTGGGGTACACTGAAGCTTTCTTT
v_gene: TRBV7-2; abundance: few; j_gene: TRBJ2-3; d_gene: .; CDR3aa: CASSHGQLGGTRDTQYF; CDR3nt: TGTGCCAGCAGCCACGGGCAATTGGGCGGGACCCGGGATACGCAGTATTTT
v_gene: TRBV20-1; abundance: .; j_gene: TRBJ2-2; d_gene: .; CDR3aa: CSARRIGGAGELFF; CDR3nt: TGCAGTGCTAGGAGGATAGGAGGTGCCGGGGAGCTGTTTTTT
v_gene: TRBV7-8; abundance: few; j_gene: TRBJ2-5; d_gene: TRBD1; CDR3aa: CASSVGQGARETQYF; CDR3nt: TGTGCCAGCAGCGTGGGACAGGGGGCAAGAGAGACCCAGTACTTC
v_gene: TRBV7-8; abundance: few; j_gene: TRBJ2-5; d_gene: TRBD2; CDR3aa: CASSPGTSGAWTQYF; CDR3nt: TGTGCCAGCAGCCCGGGGACTAGCGGGGCATGGACCCAGTACTTC
v_gene: TRBV5-4; abundance: .; j_gene: TRBJ2-3; d_gene: TRBD2; CDR3aa: CASSMETSGSTDTQYF; CDR3nt: TGTGCCAGCAGCATGGAGACTAGCGGAAGCACAGATACGCAGTATTTT
v_gene: TRBV7-8; abundance: .; j_gene: TRBJ1-1; d_gene: TRBD1; CDR3aa: CASSIETGGTEAFF; CDR3nt: TGTGCCAGCAGCATAGAGACAGGGGGCACTGAAGCTTTCTTT
v_gene: TRBV7-6; abundance: .; j_gene: TRBJ2-3; d_gene: .; CDR3aa: CASSPGGLPIGDTQYF; CDR3nt: TGTGCCAGCAGCCCCGGCGGGCTTCCAATCGGCGATACGCAGTATTTT
v_gene: TRBV14; abundance: .; j_gene: TRBJ1-1; d_gene: .; CDR3aa: CASTSLVSGTYTNTEAFF; CDR3nt: TGTGCCAGCACCAGCCTAGTAAGCGGGACATATACGAACACTGAAGCTTTCTTT
v_gene: TRBV7-8; abundance: .; j_gene: TRBJ2-3; d_gene: .; CDR3aa: CASSLVRVRGDTQYF; CDR3nt: TGTGCCAGCAGCTTAGTAAGGGTCCGGGGAGATACGCAGTATTTT
v_gene: TRBV10-3; abundance: .; j_gene: TRBJ2-3; d_gene: TRBD2; CDR3aa: CATNRGGSPDTQYF; CDR3nt: TGTGCCACTAATCGGGGGGGCAGCCCAGATACGCAGTATTTT
v_gene: TRBV11-2; abundance: .; j_gene: TRBJ2-7; d_gene: TRBD1; CDR3aa: CASSSRTGGSYEQYF; CDR3nt: TGTGCCAGCAGCTCGCGGACAGGGGGTTCCTACGAGCAGTACTTC
v_gene: TRBV5-6; abundance: few; j_gene: TRBJ2-5; d_gene: .; CDR3aa: CASSALRQGETQYF; CDR3nt: TGTGCCAGCAGCGCCTTACGTCAGGGGGAGACCCAGTACTTC
v_gene: TRBV29-1; abundance: .; j_gene: TRBJ2-1; d_gene: .; CDR3aa: CSVGDYNEQFF; CDR3nt: TGCAGCGTTGGGGACTACAATGAGCAGTTCTTC
v_gene: TRBV12-3/TRBV12-4; abundance: many; j_gene: TRBJ1-5; d_gene: TRBD1; CDR3aa: CASSDRGQPQHF; CDR3nt: TGTGCCAGCAGCGACAGGGGACAGCCCCAGCATTTT
v_gene: TRBV20-1; abundance: .; j_gene: TRBJ2-3; d_gene: TRBD2; CDR3aa: CSAALAGGPGDTQYF; CDR3nt: TGCAGTGCAGCCCTAGCGGGGGGGCCAGGAGATACGCAGTATTTT
v_gene: TRBV7-2; abundance: .; j_gene: TRBJ2-1; d_gene: TRBD2; CDR3aa: CASSLVPQLAGAGEQFF; CDR3nt: TGTGCCAGCAGCTTAGTACCCCAACTAGCGGGAGCTGGGGAGCAGTTCTTC
v_gene: TRBV6-6; abundance: .; j_gene: TRBJ1-5; d_gene: .; CDR3aa: CASRLLPDMRSSNQPQHF; CDR3nt: TGTGCCAGCAGACTCCTGCCAGACATGAGATCGAGCAATCAGCCCCAGCATTTT
v_gene: TRBV20-1; abundance: .; j_gene: TRBJ2-7; d_gene: .; CDR3aa: CSAAPGAPNYEQYF; CDR3nt: TGCAGTGCTGCCCCAGGGGCCCCGAACTACGAGCAGTACTTC
v_gene: TRBV19; abundance: .; j_gene: TRBJ2-7; d_gene: .; CDR3aa: CASSIVESDEQYF; CDR3nt: TGTGCCAGTAGTATAGTGGAGAGCGACGAGCAGTACTTC
v_gene: TRBV7-8; abundance: many; j_gene: TRBJ1-6; d_gene: TRBD1; CDR3aa: CASSTMAGTGNSPLHF; CDR3nt: TGTGCCAGCAGCACAATGGCCGGGACAGGGAATTCACCCCTCCACTTT
v_gene: TRBV11-2; abundance: .; j_gene: TRBJ2-2; d_gene: TRBD1; CDR3aa: CASSLDLPGQLPGELFF; CDR3nt: TGTGCCAGCAGCTTAGACCTGCCGGGACAGTTACCCGGGGAGCTGTTTTTT
v_gene: TRBV6-2/TRBV6-3; abundance: .; j_gene: TRBJ1-1; d_gene: .; CDR3aa: CASFFSSEAFF; CDR3nt: TGTGCCAGCTTTTTTTCATCGGAAGCTTTCTTT
v_gene: TRBV28; abundance: few; j_gene: TRBJ2-2; d_gene: TRBD1; CDR3aa: CASSLGGTGNTGELFF; CDR3nt: TGTGCCAGCAGTTTAGGCGGGACAGGGAACACCGGGGAGCTGTTTTTT
v_gene: TRBV12-3/TRBV12-4; abundance: .; j_gene: TRBJ2-3; d_gene: .; CDR3aa: CASSLYYSLGQYF; CDR3nt: TGTGCCAGCAGTCTGTACTACAGCCTAGGGCAGTATTTT
v_gene: TRBV5-6; abundance: few; j_gene: TRBJ1-4; d_gene: .; CDR3aa: CASSLAWDEKLFF; CDR3nt: TGTGCCAGCAGCTTGGCGTGGGACGAAAAACTGTTTTTT
v_gene: TRBV5-6; abundance: .; j_gene: TRBJ2-5; d_gene: TRBD1; CDR3aa: CASRLRDRGWQETQYF; CDR3nt: TGTGCCAGCAGACTACGGGACAGGGGGTGGCAAGAGACCCAGTACTTC
v_gene: TRBV20-1; abundance: .; j_gene: TRBJ1-2; d_gene: .; CDR3aa: CSARDLRGYYGYTF; CDR3nt: TGCAGTGCTAGAGACCTTCGGGGGTACTATGGCTACACCTTC
v_gene: TRBV7-8; abundance: .; j_gene: TRBJ2-5; d_gene: TRBD2; CDR3aa: CASSFSGGWGDETQYF; CDR3nt: TGTGCCAGCAGCTTTAGCGGGGGGTGGGGGGATGAGACCCAGTACTTC
v_gene: TRBV11-2; abundance: few; j_gene: TRBJ1-2; d_gene: .; CDR3aa: CASSFQVGGYGYTF; CDR3nt: TGTGCCAGCAGCTTTCAGGTCGGGGGGTATGGCTACACCTTC
v_gene: TRBV7-9; abundance: .; j_gene: TRBJ2-5; d_gene: TRBD2; CDR3aa: CASSLTSGRAFHETQYF; CDR3nt: TGTGCCAGCAGCCTGACTAGCGGGAGGGCCTTTCATGAGACCCAGTACTTC